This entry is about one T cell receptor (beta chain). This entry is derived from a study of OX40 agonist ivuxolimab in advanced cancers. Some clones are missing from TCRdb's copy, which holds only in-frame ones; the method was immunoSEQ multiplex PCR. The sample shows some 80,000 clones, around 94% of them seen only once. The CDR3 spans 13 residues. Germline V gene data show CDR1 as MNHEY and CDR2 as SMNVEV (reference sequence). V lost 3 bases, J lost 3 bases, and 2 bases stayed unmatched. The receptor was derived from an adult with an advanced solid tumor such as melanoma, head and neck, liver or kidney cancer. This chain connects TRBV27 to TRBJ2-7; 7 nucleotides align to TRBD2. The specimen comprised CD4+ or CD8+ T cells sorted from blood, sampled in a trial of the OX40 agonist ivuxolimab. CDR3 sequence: CASSFASGYEQYF. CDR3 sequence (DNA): TGTGCCAGCAGTTTTGCTAGCGGCTACGAGCAGTACTTC.